The 22 T cell receptor beta chains below come from one sample, sequenced in a study of blood T cell repertoires in COVID-19. TCRdb's copy holds only in-frame clones and misses some; the assay was immunoSEQ multiplex PCR. The sample lists 490,000 or so clones; approximately 86% were seen once. Sequenced sample: PBMCs or T cells enriched from blood (not recorded which). These receptors came from a woman aged 55-70 years who had recovered from COVID-19.

CDR3 DNA sequence: TGTGCCAGCTCTCCGCAGGGAACCAACTATGGCTACACCTTC. Protein product: CASSPQGTNYGYTF. This sequence joins TRBV18 and TRBJ1-2; D perhaps matches TRBD1 (5 bases). Germline V gene lookup returns CDR1 KGHSH and CDR2 LQKENI. Trimming pared 6 bases from V and 2 bases from J, leaving 13 bases between. This CDR3 has 14 amino acids.

V gene TRBV10-3 combines with J gene TRBJ1-3, with no clear D. There are 14 residues in the CDR3. V was shortened by 0 bases and J by 0 bases, with 3 bases between the two germline ends. The V gene's germline CDR1 is ENHRY and CDR2 SYGVKD. The chain's CDR3 is CAISESSSGNTIYF. CDR3 DNA: TGTGCCATCAGTGAGTCGAGCTCTGGAAACACCATATATTTT.

The chain links TRBV2 to TRBJ2-5; 10 nucleotides agree with TRBD2. After removal of 4 bases from V and 5 bases from J, the junction contained 7 bases not matched to a gene. Germline V CDR1 and CDR2: SNHLY, FYNNEI. CDR3 size: 15 residues. The CDR3 DNA sequence: TGTGCCAGCAGTGGACAGCGGGGGGGCCTTGAGACCCAGTACTTC. It is translated as CASSGQRGGLETQYF. Full variable domain (remainder filled in from reference TRBV2 and TRBJ2-5): EPEVTQTPSHQVTQMGQEVILRCVPISNHLYFYWYRQILGQKVEFLVSFYNNEISEKSEIFDDQFSVERPDGSNFTLKIRSTKLEDSAMYFCASSGQRGGLETQYFGPGTRLLVL.

This clone was observed a handful of times. This sequence joins TRBV2 and TRBJ2-5; 12 bases are a match to TRBD2. The CDR3 sequence is 14 residues long. Germline CDR1 is SNHLY and CDR2 is FYNNEI. J was trimmed by 5 bases and V by 4 bases; bases with no gene match: 2. CDR3 region: CASSASGGAETQYF. CDR3 coding DNA: TGTGCCAGCAGTGCTAGCGGGGGGGCGGAGACCCAGTACTTC.

The chain recombines TRBV5-1 with TRBJ2-3; D possibly corresponds to TRBD2 (5 bases). The CDR3 contains 16 residues. The germline V and J ends were trimmed by 4 bases and 0 bases, with 15 bases remaining between them. Per germline, CDR1 SGHRS and CDR2 YFSETQ. In DNA form, the CDR3 reads TGCGCCAGCAGCCGCCTGGACTCCTATAGCACAGATACGCAGTATTTT. Amino acids: CASSRLDSYSTDTQYF.

CDR3: CASSLGGLGTEAFF. The CDR3 bases are TGTGCCAGCAGCTTAGGAGGGTTGGGCACTGAAGCTTTCTTT. This chain links TRBV11-2 with TRBJ1-1; the D is unclear. The V end was cut by 1 base, the J end by 4 bases, with 10 bases between. Germline CDR1 reads SGHAT; CDR2 reads FQNNGV. The CDR3 covers 14 residues. The full variable domain, in which reference TRBV11-2 and TRBJ1-1 provide the parts outside the CDR3, is EAGVAQSPRYKIIEKRQSVAFWCNPISGHATLYWYQQILGQGPKLLIQFQNNGVVDDSQLPKDRFSAERLKGVDSTLKIQPAKLEDSAVYLCASSLGGLGTEAFFGQGTRLTVV.

CDR3 DNA: TGTGCCAGCAGCATCGGGACAGGGAACCTTCTTAAAAGCACAGATACGCAGTATTTT. This sequence encodes CASSIGTGNLLKSTDTQYF. The V call is TRBV7-8, the J call TRBJ2-3; 9 positions match TRBD1. Germline CDR1 reads SGHVS; CDR2 reads FQNEAQ. The CDR3 loop spans 19 amino acids. Trimming at V came to 5 bases and at J to 0 bases, leaving 15 bases not matched to a gene.

The rearrangement uses TRBV14 and TRBJ1-2, with D possibly being TRBD1 (6 bases). CDR3 length: 13 residues. V shed 4 bases and J shed 3 bases, with 9 bases lying between them. CDR1 SGHDN and CDR2 FVKESK come from the germline V gene. The CDR3 bases are TGTGCCAGCAGCCCCAGGACAGACTATGGCTACACCTTC. Translated: CASSPRTDYGYTF.

The rearrangement links TRBV3-1 (or the pseudogene TRBV3-2) to TRBJ1-1; D might be TRBD1 (5 bases). The CDR3 length is 16 residues. In germline, CDR1 is LGHDT, CDR2 YNNKEL (reference sequence). The germline V and J ends were trimmed by 0 bases and 4 bases, with 15 bases remaining between them. CDR3 DNA: TGTGCCAGCAGCCAAGATTCATATCGGGGGGGCACTGAAGCTTTCTTT. This sequence encodes CASSQDSYRGGTEAFF.

The chain couples TRBV5-1 to TRBJ2-7, with D maybe TRBD1 (6 bases). The germline V gene has CDR1 SGHRS and CDR2 YFSETQ. This CDR3 has 13 amino acids. Trimming cost V 6 bases and J 4 bases, with 14 bases left between them. The CDR3, as DNA: TGCGCCAGCAACCTGGGGGCTGGATACGAGCAGTACTTC. Translation: CASNLGAGYEQYF. Full variable domain (remainder filled in from reference TRBV5-1 and TRBJ2-7): KAGVTQTPRYLIKTRGQQVTLSCSPISGHRSVSWYQQTPGQGLQFLFEYFSETQRNKGNFPGRFSGRQFSNSRSEMNVSTLELGDSALYLCASNLGAGYEQYFGPGTRLTVT.

The chain recombines TRBV6-6 with TRBJ1-4; D ambiguous. Trimming pared 11 bases from V and 5 bases from J, leaving 18 bases between. The germline gives CDR1 MNHNY, CDR2 SVGAGI (reference sequence). The CDR3 runs to 14 residues. The CDR3 coding sequence is TGTGCCTCCCAACGGAGTTTTGGGAATGAAAAACTGTTTTTT. This gives the protein CASQRSFGNEKLFF.

The chain joins TRBV6-1 to TRBJ2-2; TRBD1 agrees at 10 bases. Germline lookup yields CDR1 MNHNS and CDR2 SASEGT. Germline trimming cut 0 bases from V and 6 bases from J; bases unmatched to any gene: 1. This CDR3 has 15 amino acids. CDR3 sequence: CASSEAGQGAGELFF. As DNA, the CDR3 is TGTGCCAGCAGTGAAGCTGGACAGGGGGCCGGGGAGCTGTTTTTT.

The chain has TRBV27 and TRBJ2-2; 8 positions agree with TRBD1. The CDR3 totals 14 residues. Germline CDR1 and CDR2: MNHEY and SMNVEV (reference sequence). The ends lost 6 bases at V and 4 bases at J; junction bases unmatched: 4. The CDR3 DNA follows: TGTGCCAGCAGCGGTGACAGGGGCACCGGGGAGCTGTTTTTT. Protein product: CASSGDRGTGELFF.

This chain connects TRBV4-2 to TRBJ2-1, with 11 bases fitting TRBD1. The CDR3 covers 16 residues. V gave up 3 bases and J gave up 8 bases; unmatched junction bases: 9. Per germline, CDR1 LGHNA and CDR2 YNFKEQ. This CDR3 reads CASSQTTGTGGDEQFF. The CDR3 DNA is TGTGCCAGCAGCCAGACAACCGGGACAGGGGGTGATGAGCAGTTCTTC.

The V gene is TRBV6-5, the J gene TRBJ2-5; the match to TRBD1 covers 7 bases. The V segment lost 7 bases and the J segment 7 bases; nucleotides outside the gene matches: 9. Germline CDR1 reads MNHEY; CDR2 reads SVGAGI. The CDR3 contains 13 residues. In DNA form, the CDR3 reads TGTGCCAGCATCGGGACAGCCCCACGGACCCAGTACTTC. Amino acids: CASIGTAPRTQYF.

CDR3 coding DNA: TGCGCCAGCAGCTTGGACAGTCAATATGGCTACACCTTC. Translating it yields CASSLDSQYGYTF. The chain combines TRBV5-1 with TRBJ1-2; D not certain. Trimming cost V 0 bases and J 5 bases, with 8 bases left between them. CDR1 is SGHRS and CDR2 is YFSETQ in the germline V gene. The CDR3 runs to 13 residues. The whole variable domain, remainder taken from reference TRBV5-1 and TRBJ1-2, is KAGVTQTPRYLIKTRGQQVTLSCSPISGHRSVSWYQQTPGQGLQFLFEYFSETQRNKGNFPGRFSGRQFSNSRSEMNVSTLELGDSALYLCASSLDSQYGYTFGSGTRLTVV.

This clone was counted a single time. The J gene is TRBJ2-1, the V gene TRBV2, with 9 positions matching TRBD1. This CDR3 contains 16 residues. V was pared by 5 bases and J by 7 bases, with 12 bases of the junction left unmatched. The germline V gene encodes CDR1 SNHLY and CDR2 FYNNEI. The CDR3 here is CASSKIGTGRKNEQFF. CDR3 nucleotides: TGTGCCAGCAGTAAAATCGGGACAGGGAGGAAGAATGAGCAGTTCTTC. Together with reference TRBV2 and TRBJ2-1, the CDR3 gives the full variable domain: EPEVTQTPSHQVTQMGQEVILRCVPISNHLYFYWYRQILGQKVEFLVSFYNNEISEKSEIFDDQFSVERPDGSNFTLKIRSTKLEDSAMYFCASSKIGTGRKNEQFFGPGTRLTVL.

The V gene is TRBV5-4, the J gene TRBJ2-4; D is undetermined. CDR1 and CDR2 from the germline V gene are SGHNT and YYREEE (reference sequence). The CDR3 extends over 15 amino acids. The V gene lost 2 bases and the J gene lost 5 bases, with 14 bases spanning the gap. The CDR3 DNA reads TGTGCCAGCAGCTTATCTGGTCGACTTGAAAACATTCAGTACTTC. It specifies CASSLSGRLENIQYF.

This CDR3 reads CASSGSGGSRRGANVLTF. Written as DNA, the CDR3 is TGTGCCAGCAGTGGATCTGGCGGCTCCCGGAGGGGGGCCAACGTCCTGACTTTC. The chain is built from TRBV6-6 and TRBJ2-6, with D perhaps matching TRBD2 (5 bases). CDR3 length equals 18 residues. Per germline, CDR1 MNHNY and CDR2 SVGAGI (reference sequence). The ends were cut back, 5 bases at V and 4 bases at J, with 21 bases in the middle.

A word on this clone: A single base separates this from a much larger clone, so it may be a read error. The chain is built from TRBV5-4 and TRBJ1-6; TRBD1 aligns across 9 bases. CDR1 is SGHNT and CDR2 is YYREEE in the germline V gene (reference sequence). This CDR3 has 15 residues. The CDR3 region is CASSRGQGQTSSLHF. In DNA form, the CDR3 reads TGTGCCAGCAGCAGAGGACAGGGGCAAACTTCATCCCTCCACTTT.

V and J are TRBV27 and TRBJ1-2, with 8 bases matching TRBD1. The CDR3 runs 15 residues. Germline CDR1 MNHEY, CDR2 SMNVEV (reference sequence). The V gene end was trimmed by 6 bases and the J gene end by 4 bases; junction bases not matched to a gene: 10. The CDR3 loop reads CASRPFGTGSYGYTF. DNA for the CDR3: TGTGCCAGCAGACCATTCGGGACAGGTTCCTATGGCTACACCTTC.

V gene TRBV25-1 combines with J gene TRBJ1-2; the D is unclear. Germline CDR1 MGHDK, CDR2 SYGVNS. The CDR3 is 13 residues long. V gave up 2 bases and J gave up 4 bases, with 8 bases separating them. CDR3 in amino acids: CASSEVGLYGYTF. CDR3 nucleotides: TGTGCCAGCAGTGAAGTGGGCCTCTATGGCTACACCTTC.